This T cell receptor (beta chain) was sequenced for a study of control samples from healthy donors and cancer patients. TCRdb keeps only in-frame clones here, not all; method: immunoSEQ multiplex PCR. Of fewer than 30,000 clones detected, around nine tenths appear once; the ten largest clones hold about 1.6%. V trimming: 2 bases; J trimming: 6 bases; junction bases outside the gene matches: 5. The germline gives CDR1 SNHLY, CDR2 FYNNEI. The CDR3 covers 15 residues. This clonotype was sampled from a woman aged 40 to 49 with lung cancer. V and J are TRBV2 and TRBJ2-1, with TRBD2 matching 9 bases. What was sequenced was PBMCs. The CDR3 here is CASSELVGLANEQFF. The DNA for the CDR3 is TGTGCCAGCAGTGAATTGGTGGGACTAGCCAATGAGCAGTTCTTC.